The clone carrying this T cell receptor (beta chain) was seen many times. The antigen is not known. This specimen comes from a study of neurological immune-mediated disorders. The CDR3 loop spans 14 amino acids. Trimming stripped 8 bases from V and 2 bases from J, with 17 bases between. From germline, CDR1 is SGHRS and CDR2 YFSETQ. Findings of the study overall: Healthy controls had more TCR clonal expansion than multiple sclerosis, which showed the least, whereas HTLV-1-associated myelopathy showed the most.

By 5'RACE with 10-nucleotide random UMIs, the cDNA was made. TCRdb analysed the 5' RACE reads with MiXCR anew, one entry per CDR3 protein. The profile shows fewer than 30,000 distinct CDR3 sequences, over 5% of them singletons. The clonotype comes from a woman in her forties in good health. The sequencing input was PBMCs. The chain is built from TRBV5-1 and TRBJ2-7, with D possibly matching TRBD1 (7 bases). The CDR3: CASSGTGATYEQYF. The CDR3 DNA follows: TGCGCCAGTAGCGGAACAGGGGCTACCTACGAGCAGTACTTC.